The 10 T cell receptor beta chains reported below all come from one sample, sequenced in a study of memory CD4+ T cells and cytomegalovirus serostatus. Single viable CD3+CD4+CD8-CD45RO+ cells were sorted as the memory CD4+ T cells. The data were produced by immunoSEQ multiplex PCR, yet TCRdb's version contains in-frame clones alone and is incomplete. The sample includes around 38,000 clones, 76% seen only once; the top ten take 5% to 7.5%. Specimen: memory CD4+ T cells from blood. All receptors derive from an adult in good health and CMV-seronegative.

The gene calls are TRBV2 and TRBJ2-1; D is ambiguous. Trimming stripped 7 bases from V and 6 bases from J, with 7 bases between. The CDR3 is 11 residues long. Germline V gene lookup returns CDR1 SNHLY and CDR2 FYNNEI. CDR3 sequence: CASMVRNEQFF. DNA for the CDR3: TGTGCCAGCATGGTCCGCAATGAGCAGTTCTTC.

The V and J genes are TRBV5-4 and TRBJ2-1, with 7 bases fitting TRBD1. There are 15 residues in the CDR3. The V gene's germline CDR1 is SGHNT and CDR2 YYREEE (reference sequence). The J segment lost 2 bases and the V segment lost 2 bases, leaving 4 bases of the junction unmatched. DNA for the CDR3: TGTGCCAGCAGCTTTAGGCAGGGGGCCTACAATGAGCAGTTCTTC. Its translation: CASSFRQGAYNEQFF. Full variable domain (outside the CDR3, taken from reference TRBV5-4 and TRBJ2-1): ETGVTQSPTHLIKTRGQQVTLRCSSQSGHNTVSWYQQALGQGPQFIFQYYREEENGRGNFPPRFSGLQFPNYSSELNVNALELDDSALYLCASSFRQGAYNEQFFGPGTRLTVL.

V gene TRBV11-1 combines with J gene TRBJ2-1, with 7 nucleotides matching TRBD2. The CDR3 consists of 16 residues. V shed 5 bases, J shed 0 bases, and the junction held 7 bases outside the gene matches. The V gene's germline CDR1 is SGHAT and CDR2 FQDESV (reference sequence). CDR3 loop: CASSGPGGSSYNEQFF. The DNA for the CDR3 is TGTGCCAGCAGCGGACCCGGCGGGAGCTCCTACAATGAGCAGTTCTTC.

The chain carries TRBV28 and TRBJ2-5; TRBD1 matches 10 bases. CDR3 size: 15 residues. J gave up 2 bases and V 5 bases, and 5 bases lay outside the gene matches. Germline V CDR1 and CDR2: MDHEN, SYDVKM. The DNA for the CDR3 is TGTGCCAGCAGTCAGGCGGGACAGGGGCAAGAGACCCAGTACTTC. This encodes CASSQAGQGQETQYF.

The CDR3 DNA sequence: TGTGCCAGCACCCGGGACAGGTCCTACAATGAGCAGTTCTTC. Its protein is CASTRDRSYNEQFF. The gene calls are TRBV11-2 and TRBJ2-1, with 8 nucleotides matching TRBD1. Germline V gene lookup returns CDR1 SGHAT and CDR2 FQNNGV. Losses at the gene ends were 7 bases for V and 1 base for J; bases not matched to a gene: 3. This CDR3 has 14 residues.

The genes are TRBV30 and TRBJ1-5; D is possibly TRBD1 (5 bases). The V gene's germline CDR1 is GTSNPN and CDR2 SVGIG (reference sequence). V was shortened by 4 bases and J by 5 bases, with 12 bases between the two germline ends. This CDR3 spans 13 amino acids. The CDR3 here is CAWNLRGDQPQHF. The CDR3 nucleotides are TGTGCCTGGAATTTGAGGGGAGATCAGCCCCAGCATTTT.

This clone was seen a few times. The V and J genes are TRBV27 and TRBJ2-1, with 8 bases matching TRBD2. V dropped 6 bases and J dropped 11; count of bases not matched to a gene: 15. Per the germline V gene, CDR1 is MNHEY and CDR2 is SMNVEV (reference sequence). This CDR3 comprises 15 residues. CDR3 DNA: TGTGCCAGCAGGGGGCTGCGGGAGGTCGCGCCAAAGCAGTTCTTC. The encoded protein is CASRGLREVAPKQFF.

The gene calls are TRBV28 and TRBJ2-7; 7 bases line up with TRBD1. This CDR3 is 11 amino acids long. The V and J ends lost 3 bases and 11 bases, in that order; junction bases with no gene match: 4. Germline V gene data show CDR1 as MDHEN and CDR2 as SYDVKM. The CDR3: CASSFGQVEYF. The CDR3 DNA sequence: TGTGCCAGCAGTTTCGGACAGGTAGAGTACTTC. Combining the CDR3 with reference TRBV28 and TRBJ2-7 gives the whole variable domain DVKVTQSSRYLVKRTGEKVFLECVQDMDHENMFWYRQDPGLGLRLIYFSYDVKMKEKGDIPEGYSVSREKKERFSLILESASTNQTSMYLCASSFGQVEYFGPGTRLTVT.

This sequence joins TRBV18 and TRBJ2-2; 12 positions agree with TRBD2. V was pared by 3 bases and J by 5 bases, with 4 bases of the junction left unmatched. Germline V gene lookup returns CDR1 KGHSH and CDR2 LQKENI. The CDR3 extends over 16 amino acids. This CDR3 reads CASSPLTSGSTGELFF. In DNA form, the CDR3 reads TGTGCCAGCTCACCTCTGACTAGCGGGAGTACCGGGGAGCTGTTTTTT.

The chain links TRBV10-3 to TRBJ2-7; D ambiguous. Trimming took off 0 bases at V and 1 base at J, with 10 bases between the two ends. Germline loops: CDR1 ENHRY, CDR2 SYGVKD. This CDR3 comprises 15 residues. DNA of the CDR3: TGTGCCATCAGTGAGTCATGGGTATTTTCCTACGAGCAGTACTTC. Protein: CAISESWVFSYEQYF.